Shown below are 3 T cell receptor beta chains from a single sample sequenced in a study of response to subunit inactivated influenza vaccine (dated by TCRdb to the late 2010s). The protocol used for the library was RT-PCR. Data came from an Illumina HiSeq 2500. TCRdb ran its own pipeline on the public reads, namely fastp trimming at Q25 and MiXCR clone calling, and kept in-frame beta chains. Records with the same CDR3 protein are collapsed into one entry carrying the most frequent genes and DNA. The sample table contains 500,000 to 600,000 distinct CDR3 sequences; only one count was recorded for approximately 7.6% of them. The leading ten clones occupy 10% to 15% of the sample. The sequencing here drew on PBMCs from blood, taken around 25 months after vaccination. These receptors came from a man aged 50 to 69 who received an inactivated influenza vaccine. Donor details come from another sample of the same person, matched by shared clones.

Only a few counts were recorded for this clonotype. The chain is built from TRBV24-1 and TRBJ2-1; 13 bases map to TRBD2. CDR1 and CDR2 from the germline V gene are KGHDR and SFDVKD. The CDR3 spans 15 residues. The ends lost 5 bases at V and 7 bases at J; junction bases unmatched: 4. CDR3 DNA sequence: TGTGCCACCAGTGGGACTAGCGGGAGAAGGAATGAGCAGTTCTTC. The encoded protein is CATSGTSGRRNEQFF.

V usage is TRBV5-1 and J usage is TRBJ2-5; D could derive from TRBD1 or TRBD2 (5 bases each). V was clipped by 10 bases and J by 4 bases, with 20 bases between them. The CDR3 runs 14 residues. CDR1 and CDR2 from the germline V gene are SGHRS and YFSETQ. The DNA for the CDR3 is TGCGCCGGCGGTCCAGGGAAAAGCGGAGAGACCCAGTACTTC. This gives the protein CAGGPGKSGETQYF.

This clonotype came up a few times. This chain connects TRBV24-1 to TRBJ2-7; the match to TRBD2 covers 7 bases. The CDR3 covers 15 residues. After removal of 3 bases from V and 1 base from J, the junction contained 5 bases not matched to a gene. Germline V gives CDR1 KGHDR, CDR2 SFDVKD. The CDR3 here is CATSDKSGGSYEQYF. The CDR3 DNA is TGTGCCACCAGTGATAAGTCGGGAGGTTCCTACGAGCAGTACTTC.